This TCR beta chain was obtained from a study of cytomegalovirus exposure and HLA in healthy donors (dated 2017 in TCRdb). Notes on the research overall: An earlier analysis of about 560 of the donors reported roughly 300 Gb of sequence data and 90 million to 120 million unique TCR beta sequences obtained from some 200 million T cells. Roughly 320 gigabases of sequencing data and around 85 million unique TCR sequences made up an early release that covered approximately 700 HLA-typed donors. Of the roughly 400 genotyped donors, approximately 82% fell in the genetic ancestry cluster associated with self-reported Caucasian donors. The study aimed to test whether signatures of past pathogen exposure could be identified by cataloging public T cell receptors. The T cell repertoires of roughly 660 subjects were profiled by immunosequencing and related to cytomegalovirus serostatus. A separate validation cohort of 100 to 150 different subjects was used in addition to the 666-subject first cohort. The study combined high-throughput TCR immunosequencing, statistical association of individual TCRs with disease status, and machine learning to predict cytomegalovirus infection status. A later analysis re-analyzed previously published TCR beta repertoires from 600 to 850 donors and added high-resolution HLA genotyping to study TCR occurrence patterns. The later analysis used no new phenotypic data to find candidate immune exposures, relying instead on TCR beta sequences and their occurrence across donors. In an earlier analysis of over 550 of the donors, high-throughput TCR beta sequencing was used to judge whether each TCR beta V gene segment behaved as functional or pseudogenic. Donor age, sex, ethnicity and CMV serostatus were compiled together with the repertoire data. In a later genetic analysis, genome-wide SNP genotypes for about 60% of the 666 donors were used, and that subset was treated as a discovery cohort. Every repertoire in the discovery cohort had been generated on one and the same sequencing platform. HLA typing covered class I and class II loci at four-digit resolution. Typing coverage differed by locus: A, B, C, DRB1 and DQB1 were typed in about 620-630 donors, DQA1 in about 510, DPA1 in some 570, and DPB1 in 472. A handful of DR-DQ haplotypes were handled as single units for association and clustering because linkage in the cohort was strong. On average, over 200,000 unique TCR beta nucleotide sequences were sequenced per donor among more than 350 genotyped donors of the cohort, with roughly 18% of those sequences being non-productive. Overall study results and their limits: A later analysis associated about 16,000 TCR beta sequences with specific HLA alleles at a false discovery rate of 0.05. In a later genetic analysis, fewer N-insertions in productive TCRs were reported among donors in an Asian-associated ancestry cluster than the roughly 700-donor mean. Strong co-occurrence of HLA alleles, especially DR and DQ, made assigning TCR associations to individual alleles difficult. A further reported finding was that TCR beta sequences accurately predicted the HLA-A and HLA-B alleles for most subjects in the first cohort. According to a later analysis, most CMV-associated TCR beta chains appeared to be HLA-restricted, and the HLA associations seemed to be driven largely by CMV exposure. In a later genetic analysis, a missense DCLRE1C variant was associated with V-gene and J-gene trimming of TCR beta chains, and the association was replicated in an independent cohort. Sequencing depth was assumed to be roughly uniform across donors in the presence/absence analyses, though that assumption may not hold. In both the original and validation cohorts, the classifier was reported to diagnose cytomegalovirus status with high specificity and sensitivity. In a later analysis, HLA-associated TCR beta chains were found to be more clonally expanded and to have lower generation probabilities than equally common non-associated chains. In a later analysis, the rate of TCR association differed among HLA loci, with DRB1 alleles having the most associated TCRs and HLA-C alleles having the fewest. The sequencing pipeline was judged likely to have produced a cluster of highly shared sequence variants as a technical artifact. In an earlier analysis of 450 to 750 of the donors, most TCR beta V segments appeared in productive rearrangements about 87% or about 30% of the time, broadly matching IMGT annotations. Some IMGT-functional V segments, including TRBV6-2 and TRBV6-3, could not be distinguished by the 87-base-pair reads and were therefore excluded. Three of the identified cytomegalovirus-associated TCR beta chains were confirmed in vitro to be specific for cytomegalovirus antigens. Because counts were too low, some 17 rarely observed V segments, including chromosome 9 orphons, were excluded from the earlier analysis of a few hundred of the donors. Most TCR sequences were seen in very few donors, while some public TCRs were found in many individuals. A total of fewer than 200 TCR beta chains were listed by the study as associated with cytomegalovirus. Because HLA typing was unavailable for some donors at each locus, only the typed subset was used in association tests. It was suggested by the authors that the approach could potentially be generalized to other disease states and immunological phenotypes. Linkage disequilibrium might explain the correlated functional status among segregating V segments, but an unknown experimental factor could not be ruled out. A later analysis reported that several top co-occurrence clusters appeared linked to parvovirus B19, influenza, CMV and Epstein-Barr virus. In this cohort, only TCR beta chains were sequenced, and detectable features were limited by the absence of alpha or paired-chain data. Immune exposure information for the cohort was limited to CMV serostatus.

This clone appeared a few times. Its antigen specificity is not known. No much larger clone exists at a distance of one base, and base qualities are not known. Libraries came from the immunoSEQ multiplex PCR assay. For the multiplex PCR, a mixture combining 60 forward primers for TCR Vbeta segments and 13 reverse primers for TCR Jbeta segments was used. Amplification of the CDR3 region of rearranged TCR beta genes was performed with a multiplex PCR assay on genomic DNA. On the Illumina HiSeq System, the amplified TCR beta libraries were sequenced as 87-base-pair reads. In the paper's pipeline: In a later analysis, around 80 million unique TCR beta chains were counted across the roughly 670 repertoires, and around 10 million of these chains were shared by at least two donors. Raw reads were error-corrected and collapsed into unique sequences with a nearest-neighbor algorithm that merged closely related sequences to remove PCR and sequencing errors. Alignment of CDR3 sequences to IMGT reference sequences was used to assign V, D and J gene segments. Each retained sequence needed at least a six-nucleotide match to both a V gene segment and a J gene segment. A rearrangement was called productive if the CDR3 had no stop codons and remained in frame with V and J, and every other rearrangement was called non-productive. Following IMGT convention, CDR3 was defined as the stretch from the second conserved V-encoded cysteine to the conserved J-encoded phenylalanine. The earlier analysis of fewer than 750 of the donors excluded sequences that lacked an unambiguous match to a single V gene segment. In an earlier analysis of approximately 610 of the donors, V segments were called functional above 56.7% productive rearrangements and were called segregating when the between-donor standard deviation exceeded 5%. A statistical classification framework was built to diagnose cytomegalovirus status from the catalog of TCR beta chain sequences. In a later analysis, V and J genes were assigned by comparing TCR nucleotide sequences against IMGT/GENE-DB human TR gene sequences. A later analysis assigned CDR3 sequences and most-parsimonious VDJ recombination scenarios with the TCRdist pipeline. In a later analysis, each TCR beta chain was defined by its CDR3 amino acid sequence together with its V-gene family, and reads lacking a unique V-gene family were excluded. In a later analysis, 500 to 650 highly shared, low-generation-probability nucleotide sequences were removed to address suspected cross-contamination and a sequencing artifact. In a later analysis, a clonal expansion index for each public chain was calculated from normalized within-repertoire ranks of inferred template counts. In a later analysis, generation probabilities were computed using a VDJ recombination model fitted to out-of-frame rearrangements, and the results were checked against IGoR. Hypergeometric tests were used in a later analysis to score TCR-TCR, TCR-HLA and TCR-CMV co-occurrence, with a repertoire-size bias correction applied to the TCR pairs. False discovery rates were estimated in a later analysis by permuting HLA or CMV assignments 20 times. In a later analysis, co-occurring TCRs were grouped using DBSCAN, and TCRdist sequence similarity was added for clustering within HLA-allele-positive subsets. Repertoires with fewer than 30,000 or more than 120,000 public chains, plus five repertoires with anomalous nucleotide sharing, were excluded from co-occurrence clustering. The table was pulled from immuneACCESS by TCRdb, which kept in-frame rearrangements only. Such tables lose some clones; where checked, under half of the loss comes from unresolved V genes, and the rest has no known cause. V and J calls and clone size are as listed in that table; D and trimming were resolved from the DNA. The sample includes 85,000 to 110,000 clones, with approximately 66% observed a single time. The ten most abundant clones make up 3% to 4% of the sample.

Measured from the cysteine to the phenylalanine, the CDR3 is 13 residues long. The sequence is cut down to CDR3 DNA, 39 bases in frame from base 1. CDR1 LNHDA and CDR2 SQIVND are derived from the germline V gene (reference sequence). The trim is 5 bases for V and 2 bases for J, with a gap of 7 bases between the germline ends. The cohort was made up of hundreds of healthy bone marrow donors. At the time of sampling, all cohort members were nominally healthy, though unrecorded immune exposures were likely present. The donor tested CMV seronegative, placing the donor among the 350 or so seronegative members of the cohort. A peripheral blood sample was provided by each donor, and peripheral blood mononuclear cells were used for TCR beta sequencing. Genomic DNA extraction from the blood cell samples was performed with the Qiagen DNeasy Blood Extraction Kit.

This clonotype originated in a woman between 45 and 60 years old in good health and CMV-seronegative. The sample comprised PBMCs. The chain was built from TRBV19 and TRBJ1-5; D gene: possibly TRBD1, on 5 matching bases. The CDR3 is CASSLQGNQPQHF. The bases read TGTGCCAGTAGTTTACAGGGCAATCAGCCCCAGCATTTT.